This T cell receptor beta chain stems from a study of control samples from healthy donors and cancer patients. TCRdb's copy holds only in-frame clones and misses some; the assay was immunoSEQ multiplex PCR. The sample records over 150,000 clones, roughly 94% being singletons. Germline CDR1 and CDR2: MDHEN and SYDVKM. CDR3 length: 17 residues. Trimming removed 3 bases from V and 1 base from J, with 19 bases in between. Sequencing used blood. The V and J genes are TRBV28 and TRBJ2-7; D perhaps matches TRBD2 (6 bases). This sequence originates from a woman aged 18-29 years in good health. The CDR3 sequence is CASSFLLGRGTSYEQYF. The CDR3 DNA reads as TGTGCCAGCAGTTTTCTTTTGGGTCGGGGGACTTCCTACGAGCAGTACTTC.